Listed below are T cell receptor beta chains from one sample, sequenced in a study of T cells in Graves' hyperthyroidism and ophthalmopathy. TCRdb passed the multiplex PCR reads through MiXCR, listing each CDR3 protein once. Here the sample spans about 290,000 distinct CDR3 sequences, roughly 15% being singletons. The sequenced material came from blood. All receptors come from a woman aged 45-65 years with Graves' hyperthyroidism that later progressed to Graves' ophthalmopathy. Both conserved end residues are part of each CDR3. A D gene is named only where the DNA matches it firmly. Rows give clone size only sometimes, using once, few, many, or a class for an expanded clone.

D gene,V gene,J gene,clone size,CDR3 DNA,CDR3 protein
TRBD2,TRBV28,TRBJ2-5,many,TGTGCCAGCAGTTCTCGGACTAGCGGGAGGCCCAACCAAGAGACCCAGTACTTC,CASSSRTSGRPNQETQYF
NA,TRBV28,TRBJ1-5,many,TGTGCCAGCAGTTTAAGTAGGGGGGGGAGTCAGCCCCAGCATTTT,CASSLSRGGSQPQHF
NA,TRBV6-1,TRBJ1-2,few,TGTGCCAGCAGGGAGAGTTCTGGGCCTTCCTATGGCTACACCTTC,CASRESSGPSYGYTF
NA,TRBV7-9,TRBJ1-4,NA,TGTGCCAGCAGCCCTCGGACAGAGATTAATGAAAAACTGTTTTTT,CASSPRTEINEKLFF
NA,TRBV28,TRBJ2-4,few,TGTGCCAGCAGTCGTGGAGGGGGACAGTACTTC,CASSRGGGQYF
NA,TRBV12-3/TRBV12-4,TRBJ2-2,many,TGTGCCAGCAGTTTAACAGCGATGAACACCGGGGAGCTGTTTTTT,CASSLTAMNTGELFF
NA,TRBV6-5,TRBJ2-7,NA,TGTGCCAGCAGTTACGAGTCAGGAGCTCTAACCTACGAGCAGTACTTC,CASSYESGALTYEQYF
TRBD2,TRBV20-1,TRBJ2-2,many,TGCAGTGCTAGAGCTCCTAGCGGGAGGTTAAGCACCGGGGAGCTGTTTTTT,CSARAPSGRLSTGELFF
TRBD2,TRBV5-1,TRBJ2-1,many,TGCGCCAGCAGCTTGGAACTAGCGGAGGAGCAGTTCTTC,CASSLELAEEQFF
TRBD1,TRBV28,TRBJ2-3,few,TGTGCCAGCAGCCCCGCAGGGGGCACAGATACGCGGTATTTT,CASSPAGGTDTRYF
NA,TRBV28,TRBJ2-7,NA,TGTGCCAGCATCGCGGCTTGGGCTCAGGGAGCCTACGAGCAGTACTTC,CASIAAWAQGAYEQYF
NA,TRBV7-3,TRBJ1-1,many,TGTGCCAGCAGCCAAGATTTGAACACTGAAGCTTTCTTT,CASSQDLNTEAFF
NA,TRBV5-1,TRBJ1-2,many,TGCGCCAGCAGCACGTCAACGGGGTCTGGCTACACCTTC,CASSTSTGSGYTF
TRBD2,TRBV2,TRBJ2-1,many,TGTGCCAGCAGTGGGGCTAGCGGCCTTGTTTCCTCCTACAATGAGCAGTTCTTC,CASSGASGLVSSYNEQFF